A selection of T cell receptor beta chains follows, all from one sample in a study of human T cells and chemical hapten exposure. TCRdb reanalysed the RACE reads using MiXCR and keeps one entry per CDR3 protein. The sample holds more than 95,000 distinct CDR3 sequences, about an eighth seen once. The sequences come from whole blood, collected in connection with sensitization to the hapten diphenylcyclopropenone (DPC). The receptors come from a woman between 50 and 59 years old with alopecia areata. Some clones in this sample may be carry-over from other donors' samples. Each CDR3 is given without its conserved first and last residue. D genes are given only for firm matches.

d_call,j_call,v_call,cdr3_aa
TRBD1,TRBJ1-2,TRBV10-2,ASSEELGRGPRGYT
TRBD2,TRBJ2-5,TRBV5-4,ASSLGSLAGRETQY
NA,TRBJ1-6,TRBV18,ASSPPNGATNSPLH
TRBD1,TRBJ2-3,TRBV28,ASRWAGTGSDTQY
NA,TRBJ2-7,TRBV28,ASSPQPAASYEQY
NA,TRBJ2-7,TRBV6-2/TRBV6-3,ASSLTGAGKEQY
TRBD1,TRBJ1-1,TRBV18,ASSPRTGRETEAF
NA,TRBJ1-5,TRBV20-1,SASGQNSNQPQH
TRBD2,TRBJ2-1,TRBV11-3,ASSLGVAGGAYNEQF
NA,TRBJ2-7,TRBV6-1,ASIETGYEQY
NA,TRBJ2-5,TRBV28,ASSLVAPRGETQY
TRBD2,TRBJ2-2,TRBV9,ASRAGGGTGELF
TRBD2,TRBJ2-3,TRBV11-2,ASSAASGAGTDTQY
TRBD1,TRBJ1-6,TRBV20-1,SAPRDRGRLNSPLH
TRBD2,TRBJ2-1,TRBV4-2,ASSIRTSGGRYNEQF
NA,TRBJ1-5,TRBV7-2,ASSPEPSNQPQH
NA,TRBJ2-5,TRBV6-1,ASSGMNLETQY
NA,TRBJ2-7,TRBV2,ASSEEPGSYQQY
TRBD1,TRBJ2-7,TRBV3-1,ASSRSSGQWHYEQY
NA,TRBJ1-2,TRBV4-2,ASSQTNSYGYT
NA,TRBJ2-7,TRBV6-5,ATRTVASEQY
NA,TRBJ1-1,TRBV14,ASSQGVGYTEAF
NA,TRBJ1-1,TRBV4-1,ASSQGMGSRNTEAF
TRBD1,TRBJ1-2,TRBV24-1,ATSDPRGDLYGYT
NA,TRBJ1-2,TRBV19,ASSGQNYGYT
TRBD2,TRBJ2-1,TRBV7-9,ASSPLAGVAGNEQF
TRBD1,TRBJ1-1,TRBV4-1,ASSHTGTGSYTEAF
NA,TRBJ2-7,TRBV5-1,ASSPYRGSYEQY
NA,TRBJ2-7,TRBV4-1,ASSQDRRVRGDDEQY
TRBD2,TRBJ2-3,TRBV10-3,AISAFGAGSSTDTQY
NA,TRBJ2-2,TRBV9,ASTASPSGAGWLF
NA,TRBJ1-3,TRBV5-1,ASSQRDSGNTIY
TRBD1,TRBJ1-1,TRBV20-1,SARKGSQGAEAF
NA,TRBJ2-3,TRBV7-2,ASSPAGTRSTDTQY
NA,TRBJ1-2,TRBV29-1,SVGTRLEGKDGYT
TRBD1,TRBJ2-3,TRBV5-4,ASSSDRDHTDTQY
NA,TRBJ1-1,TRBV5-8,ASSFRRYLNTEAF
NA,TRBJ2-1,TRBV11-2,ASSLVVGEQF